One sample yielded the 13 T cell receptor beta chains listed below, sequenced in a study of T cells in Graves' hyperthyroidism and ophthalmopathy (dated by TCRdb to between 2018 and 2021). Libraries were made using multiplex PCR. Sequencing used an Illumina HiSeq 2000. The TCR beta CDR3 regions were amplified from RNA transcripts. A first-round RT-PCR of the TCR CDR3 used the HTBI primer set with the Qiagen OneStep RT-PCR kit. Using fastp at Q25 and MiXCR, TCRdb reprocessed the public reads and kept productive beta chains. A single entry per CDR3 protein holds the most common genes and DNA from its merged rows. The sample table holds around 530,000 distinct CDR3 sequences, of which 17% were seen once. Around 17% of the sample comes from the top ten. Sequencing input: blood. These receptors all stem from a woman between 18 and 29 years old with Graves' ophthalmopathy.

This clonotype was recorded at least ten times. The chain uses TRBV4-3 and TRBJ2-1; 8 bases fit TRBD2. The V segment lost 1 base and the J segment 8 bases; nucleotides outside the gene matches: 7. The germline V gene encodes CDR1 LGHNA and CDR2 YSLEER. The CDR3 is 15 residues long. In DNA form, the CDR3 reads TGCGCCAGCAGCCAAGGCCCAGGAGCGGGAGATGAGCAGTTCTTC. Encoded protein: CASSQGPGAGDEQFF.

The chain couples TRBV12-3 or TRBV12-4 to TRBJ2-3; 9 bases are shared with TRBD1. This CDR3 has 14 amino acids. V lost 6 bases and J lost 0; bases outside the gene matches: 1. The CDR3 here is CASRGTGSTDTQYF. CDR3 in DNA: TGTGCCAGCAGGGGGACAGGGAGCACAGATACGCAGTATTTT.

The V and J genes are TRBV30 and TRBJ1-1; maybe TRBD1 (5 bases). The CDR3 loop spans 14 amino acids. V was clipped by 5 bases and J by 2 bases, with 15 bases between them. Germline loops: CDR1 GTSNPN, CDR2 SVGIG (reference sequence). CDR3 nucleotide sequence: TGTGCCTGGGTAAAGCGGGGCGTAAACACTGAAGCTTTCTTT. It yields the protein CAWVKRGVNTEAFF.

The sample holds many counts of this clonotype. The chain links TRBV5-1 to TRBJ2-3, with 12 bases matching TRBD2. The CDR3 covers 16 residues. Looked up from germline, CDR1 is SGHRS and CDR2 is YFSETQ. The V segment lost 3 bases and the J segment 6 bases; nucleotides outside the gene matches: 8. The CDR3 is CASSSRLAGGKDTQYF. As DNA, the CDR3 is TGCGCCAGCAGCTCCCGGCTAGCGGGGGGGAAGGATACGCAGTATTTT.

This clonotype was observed many times. In DNA form, the CDR3 reads TGTGCCAGCAGCTTACGGGACTCCTACGAGCAGTACTTC. Amino acid sequence: CASSLRDSYEQYF. The chain uses TRBV27 and TRBJ2-7; D is perhaps TRBD2 (5 bases). The CDR3 extends over 13 amino acids. Germline V gene sequence: CDR1 MNHEY, CDR2 SMNVEV (reference sequence). Trimming removed 6 bases at V and 0 bases at J, with 9 bases between.

This chain connects TRBV4-1 to TRBJ2-1; TRBD1 matches 7 bases. CDR3 size: 13 residues. CDR1 is MGHRA, CDR2 YSYEKL, per germline. Unmatched junction bases numbered 3, after V lost 6 bases and J lost 4 bases. In DNA form, the CDR3 reads TGCGCCAGCAGGCCGACAGGGTACAATGAGCAGTTCTTC. Amino acids: CASRPTGYNEQFF.

This clonotype showed up many times. This rearrangement joins TRBV20-1 to TRBJ1-6; D might be TRBD1 (5 bases). V lost 5 bases and J lost 7, with 18 bases in between. The germline CDR1 and CDR2 sequences are DFQATT and SNEGSKA (reference sequence). This CDR3 region has 15 residues. CDR3 protein: CSARPNGEGNSPLHF. In DNA form, the CDR3 reads TGCAGTGCTCGCCCCAACGGGGAGGGGAATTCACCCCTCCACTTT.

This clonotype was found many times. In DNA form, the CDR3 reads TGTGCCACCCAGCAGCGGGGGAGTGGGGCCAACGTCCTGACTTTC. Its translation: CATQQRGSGANVLTF. The chain recombines TRBV6-1 with TRBJ2-6; 8 bases are shared with TRBD2. The V and J ends lost 10 bases and 3 bases, in that order; junction bases with no gene match: 8. CDR1 is MNHNS and CDR2 is SASEGT in the germline V gene. This CDR3 spans 15 amino acids.

This clonotype appeared many times. This chain joins TRBV20-1 and TRBJ1-1; weak D call: TRBD1 (5 bases). Germline values: CDR1 DFQATT, CDR2 SNEGSKA (reference sequence). The V end was cut by 4 bases, the J end by 0 bases, with 15 bases between. This CDR3 is built from 15 residues. The chain's CDR3 is CSATAGGGMNTEAFF. CDR3 bases: TGCAGTGCTACCGCCGGCGGGGGAATGAACACTGAAGCTTTCTTT.

The V call is TRBV7-3, the J call TRBJ1-5, with a tentative D call TRBD1 (5 bases). This CDR3 has 16 residues. The germline V and J ends were trimmed by 2 bases and 2 bases, with 13 bases remaining between them. Germline V CDR1 and CDR2: SGHTA, FQGTGA. As DNA, the CDR3 is TGTGCCAGCAGCTTAGGTGAGGGAGGGGGCAATCAGCCCCAGCATTTT. Its translation: CASSLGEGGGNQPQHF.

In its sample, this clonotype was seen a few times. The rearrangement uses TRBV5-1 and TRBJ2-6; D gene uncertain. The V end was cut by 4 bases, the J end by 4 bases, with 12 bases between. CDR3 size: 15 residues. Germline CDR1 and CDR2: SGHRS and YFSETQ. The CDR3 bases are TGCGCCAGCAGCATCAGTGGTCCGGGGGCCAACGTCCTGACTTTC. Translating gives CASSISGPGANVLTF.

Ten or more counts support this clonotype. The V call is TRBV3-1, the J call TRBJ2-1; TRBD1 matches at 8 bases. The CDR3 totals 17 residues. The V and J ends lost 4 bases and 5 bases, in that order; junction bases with no gene match: 13. The germline V gene encodes CDR1 LGHDT and CDR2 YNNKEL (reference sequence). CDR3 nucleotides: TGTGCCAGCAGCCTCGGCAGGGGGCCTAGCAGCAACAATGAGCAGTTCTTC. Residues: CASSLGRGPSSNNEQFF.

V and J are TRBV28 and TRBJ1-2; TRBD1 matches at 8 bases. This CDR3 is built from 14 residues. Germline CDR1 reads MDHEN; CDR2 reads SYDVKM. The ends lost 4 bases at V and 7 bases at J; junction bases unmatched: 8. CDR3 loop: CASSWPTGGGGYTF. For the CDR3, the DNA is TGTGCCAGCAGTTGGCCAACAGGGGGAGGTGGCTACACCTTC.